This T cell receptor (beta chain) was sequenced for a study of cytomegalovirus exposure and HLA in healthy donors. Study information: Most genotyped donors, over 70% of around 370, had Caucasian-associated genetic ancestry.

Study-wide results and caveats: V- and J-gene trimming of TCR beta was linked (in a later analysis) to a missense DCLRE1C variant.

About this clone: Its antigen is not known.

In germline, CDR1 is SEHNR, CDR2 FQNEAQ (reference sequence). This CDR3 region has 14 residues. Trimming took 6 bases from V and 2 from J; bases not matched to a gene: 5. The PCR employed 60 Vbeta primers together with 13 Jbeta primers. Only in-frame clones appear in the TCRdb table, and some are missing; sequencing was by immunoSEQ multiplex PCR. The table gives 50,000 to 60,000 clones; the top ten clones make up about 11% of it. The material sequenced was PBMCs. The chain employs TRBV7-9 and TRBJ2-7, with 9 bases that match TRBD1. This sequence was found in a woman aged 45-59 years in good health and CMV-seropositive. The CDR3 region is CASREQGAAYEQYF. DNA of the CDR3: TGTGCCAGCAGAGAACAGGGGGCTGCCTACGAGCAGTACTTC.